The rows below give T cell receptor beta chains drawn from one sample of a study of blood T cells in healthy people across ages. TCRdb itself ran the 5' RACE reads through MiXCR, one entry per CDR3 protein. The repertoire holds about a million distinct CDR3 sequences, with 35% to 40% as singletons. Sequencing was done on a sample of blood. The receptor source for this set is a man aged 18-30 years in good health. Each CDR3 is given with its conserved first and last residue. The order of the fields is J gene, clone size, V gene, D gene, CDR3 length, CDR3 DNA, CDR3 protein. D genes are given only for firm matches. Not all rows give a size; the values are once, few, many and, for expanded clones, a class.

j_gene: TRBJ2-3; abundance: -; v_gene: TRBV29-1; d_gene: TRBD1; len: 17; CDR3nt: TGCAGCGTTGACCACCCGAACAGGGGATTTGGGTCAGATACGCAGTATTTT; CDR3aa: CSVDHPNRGFGSDTQYF
j_gene: TRBJ1-5; abundance: -; v_gene: TRBV27; d_gene: -; len: 19; CDR3nt: TGTGCCAGCAGCCCCTCCCTTAGGGCGACGCAATATAGCAATCAGCCCCAGCATTTT; CDR3aa: CASSPSLRATQYSNQPQHF
j_gene: TRBJ1-2; abundance: -; v_gene: TRBV5-1; d_gene: TRBD1; len: 14; CDR3nt: TGCGCCAGCACCACCCCTGGGACAGTCTATGGCTACACCTTC; CDR3aa: CASTTPGTVYGYTF
j_gene: TRBJ1-1; abundance: few; v_gene: TRBV28; d_gene: -; len: 18; CDR3nt: TGTGCCAGCAGTTTATTTTTTAGTGTCAAAGACGCGAACACTGAAGCTTTCTTT; CDR3aa: CASSLFFSVKDANTEAFF
j_gene: TRBJ2-5; abundance: -; v_gene: TRBV7-2; d_gene: TRBD2; len: 16; CDR3nt: TGTGCCAGCAGCTCAGGACTAGCGGGGCTTCAAGAGACCCAGTACTTC; CDR3aa: CASSSGLAGLQETQYF
j_gene: TRBJ2-5; abundance: -; v_gene: TRBV20-1; d_gene: -; len: 15; CDR3nt: TGCAGTGCTAGTGTCGGGACTTACCTCCAAGAGACCCAGTACTTC; CDR3aa: CSASVGTYLQETQYF
j_gene: TRBJ1-2; abundance: few; v_gene: TRBV9; d_gene: -; len: 16; CDR3nt: TGTGCCAGCAGCATAGGCGGTGGCGGAGCCCTGGGGGGCTACACCTTC; CDR3aa: CASSIGGGGALGGYTF
j_gene: TRBJ1-5; abundance: few; v_gene: TRBV25-1; d_gene: -; len: 12; CDR3nt: TGTGCCAGCCGCTCCGGGGATCAGCCCCAGCATTTT; CDR3aa: CASRSGDQPQHF
j_gene: TRBJ2-7; abundance: few; v_gene: TRBV2; d_gene: TRBD1; len: 13; CDR3nt: TGTGCCAGCACCGGACAGGGTACCCACGAGCAGTACTTC; CDR3aa: CASTGQGTHEQYF
j_gene: TRBJ2-1; abundance: few; v_gene: TRBV14; d_gene: -; len: 12; CDR3nt: TGTGCCAGCAGCCAACTGACAGATGAGCAGTTCTTC; CDR3aa: CASSQLTDEQFF
j_gene: TRBJ2-2; abundance: -; v_gene: TRBV7-2; d_gene: -; len: 15; CDR3nt: TGTGCCAGCAGCTCTACAGGGATGAACACCGGGGAGCTGTTTTTT; CDR3aa: CASSSTGMNTGELFF
j_gene: TRBJ2-1; abundance: -; v_gene: TRBV4-1; d_gene: -; len: 15; CDR3nt: TGCGCCAGCAGCTACCACCAGGGGGGCTCAATGGAGCAGTTCTTC; CDR3aa: CASSYHQGGSMEQFF
j_gene: TRBJ1-1; abundance: -; v_gene: TRBV5-1; d_gene: -; len: 13; CDR3nt: TGCGCCAGCAGCCCGGTACCACGGGGAGAAGCTTTCTTT; CDR3aa: CASSPVPRGEAFF
j_gene: TRBJ1-5; abundance: -; v_gene: TRBV20-1; d_gene: -; len: 12; CDR3nt: TGCAGTGCTTCCGGTCCGCTTGGGCCCCAGCATTTT; CDR3aa: CSASGPLGPQHF
j_gene: TRBJ1-1; abundance: few; v_gene: TRBV29-1; d_gene: -; len: 10; CDR3nt: TGCAGCGTCCGCAGTACCGAAGCTTTCTTT; CDR3aa: CSVRSTEAFF
j_gene: TRBJ2-1; abundance: -; v_gene: TRBV9; d_gene: -; len: 15; CDR3nt: TGTGCCAGCAGCTCTTGGAGCAGCTCCTACAATGAGCAGTTCTTC; CDR3aa: CASSSWSSSYNEQFF
j_gene: TRBJ1-2; abundance: few; v_gene: TRBV6-5; d_gene: -; len: 13; CDR3nt: TGTGCCAGCAGTTTGGAGGGGGGCGTTGGCTACACCTTC; CDR3aa: CASSLEGGVGYTF
j_gene: TRBJ2-5; abundance: -; v_gene: TRBV20-1; d_gene: -; len: 13; CDR3nt: TGCAGTGCTAGTTCTAGTTCGCGAGAGACCCAGTACTTC; CDR3aa: CSASSSSRETQYF
j_gene: TRBJ2-5; abundance: -; v_gene: TRBV6-6; d_gene: -; len: 14; CDR3nt: TGTGCCAGCAGTTACCCCGAGGCTGGGGAGACCCAGTACTTC; CDR3aa: CASSYPEAGETQYF
j_gene: TRBJ1-4; abundance: few; v_gene: TRBV6-6; d_gene: TRBD1; len: 14; CDR3nt: TGTGCCGGAGGGGGCGCATCCCCTAATGAAAAACTGTTTTTT; CDR3aa: CAGGGASPNEKLFF
j_gene: TRBJ2-7; abundance: -; v_gene: TRBV4-1; d_gene: TRBD1; len: 15; CDR3nt: TGCGCCAGCAGCCCCGGACAGGGACAACCCTACGAGCAGTACTTC; CDR3aa: CASSPGQGQPYEQYF
j_gene: TRBJ1-2; abundance: -; v_gene: TRBV20-1; d_gene: -; len: 16; CDR3nt: TGCAGTGCTAGACCTCCCACTGAAACTGCTAACTATGGCTACACCTTC; CDR3aa: CSARPPTETANYGYTF
j_gene: TRBJ2-5; abundance: -; v_gene: TRBV7-3; d_gene: -; len: 15; CDR3nt: TGTGCCAGCAGCCCGAGCAGGGCGACTCGGGAGACCCAGTACTTC; CDR3aa: CASSPSRATRETQYF
j_gene: TRBJ2-7; abundance: -; v_gene: TRBV7-9; d_gene: -; len: 12; CDR3nt: TGTGCCAGCAGCTTTCACCCCTACGAGCAGTACTTC; CDR3aa: CASSFHPYEQYF
j_gene: TRBJ2-1; abundance: -; v_gene: TRBV4-1; d_gene: TRBD2; len: 15; CDR3nt: TGCGCCAGCAGCCAAGTAAGCGGGGATTACAATGAGCAGTTCTTC; CDR3aa: CASSQVSGDYNEQFF
j_gene: TRBJ2-1; abundance: -; v_gene: TRBV20-1; d_gene: -; len: 16; CDR3nt: TGCAGTGCTAGAGGGATTGGGGGGGCAGTCAGCAATGAGCAGTTCTTC; CDR3aa: CSARGIGGAVSNEQFF
j_gene: TRBJ2-7; abundance: many; v_gene: TRBV12-3/TRBV12-4; d_gene: TRBD2; len: 13; CDR3nt: TGTGCTAGCAGCTTAGCGGGGGGTTACGAGCAGTACTTC; CDR3aa: CASSLAGGYEQYF
j_gene: TRBJ1-3; abundance: -; v_gene: TRBV10-3; d_gene: -; len: 15; CDR3nt: TGTGCCATCAGTGACCTCGAGAGCTCTGGAAACACCATATATTTT; CDR3aa: CAISDLESSGNTIYF
j_gene: TRBJ2-5; abundance: -; v_gene: TRBV29-1; d_gene: -; len: 13; CDR3nt: TGCAGCGTTGATTGGGGGAAGGAGGAGACCCAGTACTTC; CDR3aa: CSVDWGKEETQYF